This T cell receptor (beta chain) originates from a study of cytomegalovirus exposure and HLA in healthy donors. The CDR3 contains 16 residues. Germline CDR1 and CDR2: SEHNR and FQNEAQ (reference sequence). V lost 4 bases and J lost 0, with 14 bases in between. A note on this clone: No antigen is known for it.

In the PCR, 60 Vbeta and 13 Jbeta primers were used. Sequenced by immunoSEQ multiplex PCR; TCRdb stores in-frame clones only, minus some. The data show around 110,000 clones, about 68% seen once. General observations from the study: Researchers had no immune exposure information except CMV serostatus available. An observed cluster of highly shared sequence variants was recorded as a likely sequencing artifact.

The chain is built from TRBV7-9 and TRBJ2-3, with unresolved D. The material sequenced was PBMCs. The receptor comes from a woman aged 40 to 50 in good health and CMV-seropositive. The CDR3 protein is CASSSLWPSSTDTQYF. As DNA, the CDR3 is TGTGCCAGCAGCTCCCTTTGGCCGTCTAGCACAGATACGCAGTATTTT.